The 9 T cell receptor beta chains reported below all come from one sample, sequenced in a study of T-cell memory formation after mild COVID-19. Each CDR3 protein is one row after TCRdb ran MiXCR on the 5' RACE reads. In the table there are approximately 400,000 distinct CDR3 sequences, about 20% of which are singletons. Sequenced material: PBMCs or a T cell subset sorted from them (not recorded which). These receptors were taken from a man aged 18 to 30 who had mild COVID-19 (a few samples of this study predate the infection). Cell type and time point are not known.

This clonotype was seen more than once but under ten times. This chain links TRBV7-6 with TRBJ2-2; possibly TRBD1 for D (6 bases). V was cut by 4 bases and J by 6 bases, with 9 bases left in between. CDR1 and CDR2 (germline): SGHVS, FNYEAQ. The CDR3 spans 13 residues. CDR3 nucleotide sequence: TGTGCCAGCAGCTACAGACAGGCCGGGGAGCTGTTTTTT. Protein product: CASSYRQAGELFF. The variable domain in full, with the rest retrieved from reference TRBV7-6 and TRBJ2-2, is GAGVSQSPRYKVTKRGQDVALRCDPISGHVSLYWYRQALGQGPEFLTYFNYEAQQDKSGLPNDRFSAERPEGSISTLTIQRTEQRDSAMYRCASSYRQAGELFFGEGSRLTVL.

The rearrangement uses TRBV11-2 and TRBJ2-1, with 7 bases that match TRBD2. The CDR3 loop spans 15 amino acids. Germline V gene lookup returns CDR1 SGHAT and CDR2 FQNNGV. V lost 6 bases and J lost 1; bases outside the gene matches: 6. The CDR3 DNA sequence: TGTGCCAGCAGGTTCACGGGGGGATCCTACAATGAGCAGTTCTTC. This translates into CASRFTGGSYNEQFF.

The CDR3 sequence: CASSLIESPDTQYF. In nucleotides, the CDR3 is TGTGCCAGCAGTTTGATTGAGTCTCCAGATACGCAGTATTTT. The chain has TRBV12-3 or TRBV12-4 and TRBJ2-3; D is ambiguous. The CDR3 runs 14 residues. V lost 3 bases and J 4 bases, leaving 11 bases between the germline ends.

This clonotype has more than one count but fewer than ten. V and J are TRBV24-1 and TRBJ2-3, with no clear D. The CDR3 has 11 amino acids. Trimming removed 8 bases at V and 0 bases at J, with 2 bases between. Germline-derived CDR1 and CDR2 are KGHDR and SFDVKD. The CDR3 sequence is CATNSTDTQYF. CDR3 in DNA: TGTGCCACCAATAGCACAGATACGCAGTATTTT.

This clonotype has only a few counts. J is TRBJ2-2 and V is TRBV4-1; perhaps D is TRBD1 or TRBD2 (5 bases each). Deletions cut 1 base from V and 11 bases from J, with 26 bases between. Germline V gene lookup returns CDR1 MGHRA and CDR2 YSYEKL. The CDR3 consists of 18 residues. In DNA, the CDR3 is TGCGCCAGCAGCCAAGGTGGGGCCATCTCGGGGCTAAGGAGAGAGCTGTTTTTT. Encoded protein: CASSQGGAISGLRRELFF.

This clonotype was observed once. The chain is built from TRBV5-1 and TRBJ1-1, with D tentatively TRBD1 (5 bases). The CDR3 sequence is 13 residues long. V was trimmed by 3 bases and J by 7 bases, leaving 13 bases between them. From germline, CDR1 is SGHRS and CDR2 YFSETQ. The CDR3 sequence is CASSSDGGGEAFF. DNA of the CDR3: TGCGCCAGCAGCTCGGATGGGGGAGGTGAAGCTTTCTTT. Complete variable domain (other parts from reference TRBV5-1 and TRBJ1-1): KAGVTQTPRYLIKTRGQQVTLSCSPISGHRSVSWYQQTPGQGLQFLFEYFSETQRNKGNFPGRFSGRQFSNSRSEMNVSTLELGDSALYLCASSSDGGGEAFFGQGTRLTVV.

This clonotype was seen a handful of times. The chain joins TRBV6-5 to TRBJ2-2; D possibly uses TRBD1 or TRBD2 (5 bases each). CDR3 size: 13 residues. In germline, CDR1 is MNHEY, CDR2 SVGAGI. V was cut by 6 bases and J by 6 bases, with 11 bases left in between. The CDR3 loop is CASRRGEAGELFF. CDR3 bases: TGTGCCAGCAGGAGGGGCGAAGCCGGGGAGCTGTTTTTT.

The gene calls are TRBV11-2 and TRBJ2-5, with 10 bases lining up with TRBD2. Per the germline V gene, CDR1 is SGHAT and CDR2 is FQNNGV. J lost 3 bases, V lost 4 bases, and 5 bases had no gene match. The CDR3 totals 15 residues. The CDR3 sequence: CASSYILAGEETQYF. CDR3 bases: TGTGCCAGCAGCTATATTCTAGCGGGGGAAGAGACCCAGTACTTC.

The chain combines TRBV4-1 with TRBJ1-6; 10 bases map to TRBD1. With 3 bases clipped from V and 8 bases from J, the junction kept 4 bases outside the gene matches. Germline V lookup: CDR1 MGHRA, CDR2 YSYEKL. This CDR3 contains 15 residues. The CDR3 loop is CASSQDRGADSPLHF. In DNA form, the CDR3 reads TGCGCCAGCAGCCAGGACAGGGGGGCGGATTCACCCCTCCACTTT.